The clone carrying this T cell receptor beta chain was seen a handful of times. Its specificity is unknown. Trimming removed 5 bases from V and 2 bases from J; junction bases left unmatched: 3. This CDR3 has 14 residues. In germline, CDR1 is SNHLY, CDR2 FYNNEI. Produced via immunoSEQ multiplex PCR; TCRdb's table is partial and in-frame only. The sample has tens of thousands of clones; 75% to 90% are singletons. The sample is drawn from a study of lymphopenia after photon versus proton radiotherapy. Findings of the study overall: Only patients who died were analyzed for survival; proton advantage is unproven.

This clonotype was obtained from a middle-aged man with gastric cancer. This specimen was peripheral blood, taken from a patient treated with photon-based radiotherapy. J is TRBJ1-2 and V is TRBV2, with 9 nucleotides matching TRBD1. CDR3 coding DNA: TGTGCCAGCAGTCAGACAGGGGGGAACTATGGCTACACCTTC. Its translation: CASSQTGGNYGYTF.